This TCR beta chain was recovered during a study of OX40 agonist ivuxolimab in advanced cancers. Study-level background: Ivuxolimab was administered intravenously to patients at 0.01 to 10 mg/kg every 2 weeks.

Clones were sequenced by immunoSEQ multiplex PCR, and TCRdb holds only the in-frame ones, with some missing. The profile shows approximately 63,000 clones, 79% of them singletons. The germline CDR1 and CDR2 sequences are SGDLS and YYNGEE. V was clipped by 3 bases and J by 6 bases, with 6 bases between them. The CDR3 is 11 amino acids. Study observations and caveats: Clonal expansion from baseline to week 6 occurred in both CD4+ and CD8+ T cells. People who partly responded at 0.1-3.0 mg/kg had some of the least clonal expansion seen.

About this clone itself: The antigen is unknown.

The chain links TRBV9 to TRBJ1-2, with D hard to call. This receptor was obtained from an adult with an advanced solid tumor such as melanoma, head and neck, liver or kidney cancer. The sequenced sample was CD4+ or CD8+ T cells sorted from blood, obtained in a trial of the OX40 agonist ivuxolimab. CDR3 nucleotide sequence: TGTGCCAGCAGCGCTAGGGATGGCTACACCTTC. It specifies CASSARDGYTF.